The clone carrying this T cell receptor beta chain has only one observation. Its antigen is not identified. Sequence at one end of the junction differs from germline and may be a read error. This sample includes further DNA sequences coding for the same CDR3. This sample is drawn from a study of cytomegalovirus exposure and HLA in healthy donors. The CDR3 is 13 amino acids. Germline V gene lookup returns CDR1 MNHNS and CDR2 SASEGT. PCR primers comprised 60 Vbeta and 13 Jbeta primers. Method: immunoSEQ multiplex PCR; TCRdb's copy keeps in-frame clones and lacks some. The sample includes roughly 200,000 clones, about 78% of them seen just once. Study-wide points: Listed as cytomegalovirus-associated were roughly 180 TCR beta chains. For cytomegalovirus status, the classifier reportedly gave diagnoses with high specificity and sensitivity. A further, later analysis showed that HLA-associated TCR beta chains (compared with equally common others) were more clonally expanded.

The rearrangement joins TRBV6-1 to TRBJ1-2; D gene uncertain. Material for sequencing was PBMCs. The TCR was taken from a man aged 60 to 75 in good health and CMV-seronegative. CDR3 sequence: CASSESSNYGYTF. CDR3 nucleotide sequence: TGCGCCAGCAGTGAGTCATCTAACTATGGCTACACCTTC.